This TCR beta chain appears in the sequencing data of a study of response to subunit inactivated influenza vaccine. Findings and limits, study-wide: The study's authors posited that every seasonal influenza vaccination enlists few new T cells.

For this clonotype: Antigen specificity is unknown.

Germline lookup yields CDR1 LNHNV and CDR2 YYDKDF (reference sequence). V shed 6 bases and J shed 2 bases, with 9 bases lying between them. The CDR3 contains 13 residues. Using its own MiXCR run on the RT-PCR reads, TCRdb lists one record per CDR3 protein. The sample lists fewer than 650,000 distinct CDR3 sequences, roughly 13% occurring once. The input for sequencing was PBMCs from blood, taken more than 35 days after vaccination. The receptor was derived from a man in his fifties who received an inactivated influenza vaccine. The chain has TRBV15 and TRBJ2-3; a possible D gene is TRBD2 (5 bases). The CDR3 DNA reads TGTGCCACCAGGGGGAGAGACACAGATACGCAGTATTTT. Its translation: CATRGRDTDTQYF.